Below, 26 T cell receptor beta chains from the same sample are listed, as sequenced in a study of T cell responses to AZD1222 COVID-19 vaccine. Using immunoSEQ multiplex PCR, the repertoire was profiled, and TCRdb retains in-frame clones only, with some absent. This table holds about 140,000 clones, 92% found once. The sequences come from peripheral blood, collected 28 days after the second AZD1222 dose. Receptors were obtained from an adult who received the AZD1222 COVID-19 vaccine.

The chain joins TRBV3-1 (or the pseudogene TRBV3-2) to TRBJ1-3, with a weak D call TRBD1 (5 bases). V was clipped by 8 bases and J by 9 bases, with 20 bases between them. The V gene's germline CDR1 is LGHDT and CDR2 YNNKEL (reference sequence). The CDR3 sequence is 14 residues long. CDR3 DNA: TGTGCCAGCTCCCGCGGGACTGGGGTCGGCACCATATATTTT. Its translation: CASSRGTGVGTIYF.

J is TRBJ1-1 and V is TRBV5-8; D gene uncertain. The CDR3 runs to 13 residues. Trimming removed 0 bases at V and 1 base at J, with 4 bases between. Germline CDR1 and CDR2: SGHTS and YDEGEE. In DNA, the CDR3 is TGTGCCAGCAGCTTGGGTGGGAACACTGAAGCTTTCTTT. As protein: CASSLGGNTEAFF.

Regarding this clone: At one of its ends the junction is not consistent with the germline gene, which may arise from a read error. V gene TRBV5-8 combines with J gene TRBJ1-1, with D possibly TRBD1 on 6 matching bases. This CDR3 has 15 residues. Germline V gene lookup returns CDR1 SGHTS and CDR2 YDEGEE. CDR3 DNA: TGTGCCAGCAGCTTGGCCCTTGGGACAAGAGGGGAAGGTTTCTTT. It codes for CASSLALGTRGEGFF.

The chain is built from TRBV4-2 and TRBJ1-2; no clear D gene. CDR3 length: 17 amino acids. V was pared by 4 bases and J by 0 bases, with 18 bases between. The germline V gene encodes CDR1 LGHNA and CDR2 YNFKEQ. CDR3 in amino acids: CASSPEGLLAPNYGYTF. CDR3 bases: TGTGCCAGCAGCCCGGAGGGTTTGTTGGCCCCTAACTATGGCTACACCTTC.

This chain joins TRBV19 and TRBJ2-5, with D possibly being TRBD2 (5 bases). V was trimmed by 6 bases and J by 5 bases, leaving 13 bases between them. Looked up from germline, CDR1 is LNHDA and CDR2 is SQIVND (reference sequence). The CDR3 has 13 amino acids. The CDR3 nucleotides are TGTGCCAGTAGGGACCCACCGGGGGAGACCCAGTACTTC. It translates to CASRDPPGETQYF.

J is TRBJ2-1 and V is TRBV3-1 (or the pseudogene TRBV3-2); D gene ambiguous. CDR1 LGHDT and CDR2 YNNKEL come from the germline V gene (reference sequence). This CDR3 is built from 12 residues. V dropped 4 bases and J dropped 11 bases, with 12 bases sitting between them. The CDR3, as DNA: TGTGCCAGCAGCCTGAGTAGCAGGAAGCAGTTCTTC. Its protein is CASSLSSRKQFF.

The chain uses TRBV2 and TRBJ2-7; 7 bases align to TRBD1. Germline V lookup: CDR1 SNHLY, CDR2 FYNNEI. V was clipped by 5 bases and J by 2 bases; unmatched bases: 6. The CDR3 length is 14 residues. CDR3 region: CASSYRQGTYEQYV. CDR3 in DNA: TGTGCCAGCAGTTATCGACAGGGCACCTACGAGCAGTACGTC.

The rearrangement joins TRBV6-5 to TRBJ1-2, with D uncertain. Trimming stripped 0 bases from V and 7 bases from J, with 9 bases between. Germline-derived CDR1 and CDR2 are MNHEY and SVGAGI. The CDR3 runs 13 residues. In DNA form, the CDR3 reads TGTGCCAGCAGTTACTCGATAAGAGGTGGCTACACCTTC. It codes for CASSYSIRGGYTF.

In nucleotides, the CDR3 is TGTGCCAGCAGTTACGAGTTGAACACTGAAGCTTTCTTT. Translating gives CASSYELNTEAFF. The chain joins TRBV6-5 to TRBJ1-1; no reliable D call. Trimming removed 2 bases at V and 0 bases at J, with 4 bases between. Germline CDR1 reads MNHEY; CDR2 reads SVGAGI. This CDR3 is 13 amino acids long.

The rearrangement joins TRBV15 to TRBJ2-1; D remains unclear. This CDR3 contains 13 residues. Germline V gene sequence: CDR1 LNHNV, CDR2 YYDKDF (reference sequence). Trimming took off 2 bases at V and 6 bases at J, with 8 bases between the two ends. The CDR3: CATSRQPGNEQFF. CDR3 in DNA: TGTGCCACCAGCAGACAGCCGGGCAATGAGCAGTTCTTC.

The chain is built from TRBV5-4 and TRBJ1-2; D is possibly TRBD1 (5 bases). Germline CDR1 and CDR2: SGHNT and YYREEE (reference sequence). V lost 5 bases and J lost 5, with 16 bases in between. This CDR3 region has 14 residues. In DNA form, the CDR3 reads TGTGCCAGCAGGACACCGATGGAGGGGTATGGCTACACCTTC. This sequence encodes CASRTPMEGYGYTF.

This rearrangement joins TRBV19 to TRBJ1-2; 10 bases line up with TRBD1. V shed 5 bases and J 4 bases; nucleotides not matched to a gene: 7. The CDR3 totals 15 residues. Germline V gene data show CDR1 as LNHDA and CDR2 as SQIVND (reference sequence). CDR3 DNA: TGTGCCAGTAGTCCGAGACAGGGGGCCAGCTATGGCTACACCTTC. Translated: CASSPRQGASYGYTF.

V usage is TRBV4-2 and J usage is TRBJ1-2; tentative D call: TRBD1 (6 bases). The CDR3 is 14 residues long. V shed 3 bases and J shed 5 bases, with 13 bases lying between them. The V gene's germline CDR1 is LGHNA and CDR2 YNFKEQ. CDR3 bases: TGTGCCAGCAGCCATCAACAGGGTGGGTATGGCTACACCTTC. This translates into CASSHQQGGYGYTF.

V and J are TRBV11-2 and TRBJ2-1; the match to TRBD2 covers 9 bases. Germline assignment: CDR1 SGHAT and CDR2 FQNNGV. The V segment lost 8 bases and the J segment 8 bases; nucleotides outside the gene matches: 13. The CDR3 extends over 15 amino acids. The CDR3 spells CASRGAGLAIDEQFF. CDR3 coding DNA: TGTGCCAGCCGCGGGGCAGGACTAGCGATCGATGAGCAGTTCTTC.

The chain links TRBV24-1 to TRBJ2-1; 7 bases line up with TRBD2. Germline values: CDR1 KGHDR, CDR2 SFDVKD. Unmatched junction bases numbered 7, after V lost 3 bases and J lost 0 bases. This CDR3 region has 17 residues. The DNA for the CDR3 is TGTGCCACCAGTGATAGGCGAGCGGGGTACTCCTACAATGAGCAGTTCTTC. This translates into CATSDRRAGYSYNEQFF.

V and J are TRBV5-8 and TRBJ2-7; 11 nucleotides agree with TRBD1. The J segment lost 3 bases and the V segment lost 0 bases, leaving 2 bases of the junction unmatched. This CDR3 has 15 residues. Germline V lookup: CDR1 SGHTS, CDR2 YDEGEE. This CDR3 is CASSLVGTGGYEQYF. The CDR3 nucleotides read TGTGCCAGCAGCTTGGTGGGGACAGGGGGCTACGAGCAGTACTTC. The complete variable domain, with remaining parts taken from reference TRBV5-8 and TRBJ2-7, reads EAGVTQSPTHLIKTRGQQATLRCSPISGHTSVYWYQQALGLGLQFLLWYDEGEERNRGNFPPRFSGRQFPNYSSELNVNALELEDSALYLCASSLVGTGGYEQYFGPGTRLTVT.

The chain couples TRBV2 to TRBJ2-2, with D perhaps matching TRBD1 or TRBD2 (5 bases each). There are 13 residues in the CDR3. Germline-derived CDR1 and CDR2 are SNHLY and FYNNEI. The chain's CDR3 is CVIRGVGTGELFF. The CDR3 DNA follows: TGTGTCATACGGGGCGTAGGCACCGGGGAGCTGTTTTTT.

This clone was detected a few times. V and J are TRBV7-9 and TRBJ2-3, with a tentative D call TRBD1 (6 bases). This CDR3 is built from 11 residues. V lost 0 bases, J lost 12 bases, and 7 bases lay in between. Germline values: CDR1 SEHNR, CDR2 FQNEAQ (reference sequence). CDR3 nucleotides: TGTGCCAGCAGCTTAGCGGGACATCAGTATTTT. Its translation is CASSLAGHQYF.

The chain carries TRBV4-1 and TRBJ1-2; TRBD1 matches at 9 bases. The CDR3 extends over 14 amino acids. CDR1 MGHRA and CDR2 YSYEKL come from the germline V gene. V trimming: 3 bases; J trimming: 6 bases; junction bases outside the gene matches: 5. For the CDR3, the DNA is TGCGCCAGCAGCCACCCCGGGACAGGGAATGGCTACACCTTC. It codes for CASSHPGTGNGYTF.

The chain carries TRBV4-1 and TRBJ2-7; TRBD2 might be the D (6 bases). The germline V gene encodes CDR1 MGHRA and CDR2 YSYEKL. V lost 10 bases and J lost 3, with 28 bases in between. This CDR3 contains 17 residues. The CDR3 sequence: CATPGLFILSRVYEQYV. The CDR3 region has the DNA TGCGCCACTCCGGGACTCTTCATTTTGTCGAGGGTCTACGAGCAGTACGTC.

J is TRBJ2-7 and V is TRBV6-5; D is ambiguous. This CDR3 is built from 15 residues. V was trimmed by 0 bases and J by 2 bases, leaving 11 bases between them. Germline CDR1 MNHEY, CDR2 SVGAGI. CDR3 in DNA: TGTGCCAGCAGTTACTCGTTTCAGATTACCTACGAGCAGTACTTC. It is translated as CASSYSFQITYEQYF.

The CDR3 region has the DNA TGTGCCAGCACCTGGCGGGGACCAAACTATGGCTACACCTTC. Amino acid sequence: CASTWRGPNYGYTF. The chain uses TRBV28 and TRBJ1-2; maybe TRBD1 (5 bases). Germline V gives CDR1 MDHEN, CDR2 SYDVKM. The CDR3 sequence is 14 residues long. Trimming took off 7 bases at V and 2 bases at J, with 14 bases between the two ends.

The rearrangement links TRBV7-9 to TRBJ2-3, with D perhaps TRBD1 or TRBD2 (5 bases each). The V gene's germline CDR1 is SEHNR and CDR2 FQNEAQ (reference sequence). This CDR3 spans 17 amino acids. V was cut by 5 bases and J by 1 base, with 19 bases left in between. In DNA, the CDR3 is TGTGCCAGCAGCCCGACCACTAGGGGTGACGGCACAGATACGCAGTATTTT. Translated: CASSPTTRGDGTDTQYF. The whole variable domain, filled in from reference TRBV7-9 and TRBJ2-3, reads DTGVSQNPRHKITKRGQNVTFRCDPISEHNRLYWYRQTLGQGPEFLTYFQNEAQLEKSRLLSDRFSAERPKGSFSTLEIQRTEQGDSAMYLCASSPTTRGDGTDTQYFGPGTRLTVL.

The rearrangement uses TRBV2 and TRBJ1-2; no reliable D call. Looked up from germline, CDR1 is SNHLY and CDR2 is FYNNEI. Trimming cost V 7 bases and J 5 bases, with 17 bases left between them. CDR3 length: 14 amino acids. CDR3 loop: CASNTREGRYGYTF. The CDR3 coding sequence is TGTGCCAGCAATACCCGGGAGGGTAGATATGGCTACACCTTC.

CDR3 DNA: TGTGCCAGCAGTTACACCTCCGCCGCAATCTACGAGCAGTACTTC. Amino acid sequence: CASSYTSAAIYEQYF. This chain links TRBV6-5 with TRBJ2-7, with D unclear. The CDR3 sequence is 15 residues long. Trimming stripped 2 bases from V and 3 bases from J, with 14 bases between. Germline assignment: CDR1 MNHEY and CDR2 SVGAGI.

The chain joins TRBV10-1 to TRBJ1-1, with D unclear. The germline CDR1 and CDR2 sequences are WNHNN and SYGVQD (reference sequence). The CDR3 covers 13 residues. Trimming removed 3 bases from V and 0 bases from J, with 5 bases in between. CDR3 DNA sequence: TGCGCCAGCAGTGACGGCGTGAACACTGAAGCTTTCTTT. It translates to CASSDGVNTEAFF.